This T cell receptor beta chain was sequenced in a study of chemoradiotherapy in HPV16-positive cancers (dated by TCRdb to between 2021 and 2023). Study-wide context: Candidate HPV-specific T-cell clones and common TCR motifs were defined through functional T-cell assays on cells from a couple of HPV16-positive patients. The study set out to ask whether T-cell immunity against the HPV oncoproteins E6 and E7 changes over the course of chemoradiotherapy and whether that immunity affects survival. The candidate HPV-specific TCRs and motifs were subsequently tracked in TCR repertoires obtained from roughly 90 patients with HPV-related cancers.

The germline ends are 10 bases apart after V is trimmed by 4 bases and J by 5 bases. The CDR3, cysteine through phenylalanine, is 13 amino acids long. This entry keeps only the CDR3 DNA: 39 bases, framed from base 1. Looking up the germline V gene yields CDR1 MNHEY and CDR2 SVGAGI. Because repertoires were sampled repeatedly during chemoradiotherapy, clonal expansion in the tumor microenvironment could be followed. This clone is assessed as large (0.1 to 1%). There is no known antigen for this receptor. No much larger clone exists at a distance of one base, and base qualities are not known. Preparation of the library involved the immunoSEQ multiplex PCR assay. TCRdb obtained this table from immuneACCESS and retained in-frame rearrangements with V and J assigned. These tables miss some clones; where compared with another copy, unresolved V genes account for less than half of the shortfall, and the remainder is unexplained. This sample has some 14,000 clones in its table, and roughly 74% of those were observed once. The top ten clones comprise 10% of the sample.

Broader findings and caveats from the paper: Among HPV16-positive patients, expansion of HPV-responsive T cells during chemoradiotherapy was associated with better recurrence-free survival. The functional definition of HPV-specific T cells came from only two HPV16-positive patients, and the survival association was reported for HPV16-positive patients. Expansion of candidate HPV-specific clones and E7-related TCR motifs was observed in the tumor microenvironment during treatment, whereas no such expansion was observed for non-HPV-specific T cells.

The receptor chain draws on TRBV6-5 and TRBJ2-3; a weak D assignment points to TRBD2 (6 bases agree). The clonotype originates from a human donor with HPV-associated anogenital cancer. This specimen was taken from a patient who underwent chemoradiotherapy. The DNA reads TGTGCCAGCAGTTTTTCCGGGGGAGATACGCAGTATTTT. It translates to CASSFSGGDTQYF.